What follows are 2 T cell receptor beta chains derived from one specimen sequenced in a study of cytomegalovirus exposure and HLA in healthy donors. Primers: 60 Vbeta forward and 13 Jbeta reverse. Profiled with immunoSEQ multiplex PCR; TCRdb holds only in-frame clones, not every one. Here the sample spans about 160,000 clones, 80% being singletons. Sequencing was done on a sample of PBMCs. The receptors originated from a man between 18 and 29 years old in good health and CMV-seropositive.

This sequence joins TRBV7-3 and TRBJ2-6; D gene ambiguous. Germline loops: CDR1 SGHTA, CDR2 FQGTGA. The CDR3 runs 14 residues. V lost 4 bases to trimming and J lost 4 bases, with 8 bases between them. CDR3 loop: CASSSTVGANVLTF. CDR3 sequence (DNA): TGTGCCAGCAGCTCTACCGTAGGGGCCAACGTCCTGACTTTC.

This clone was detected only once. This chain links TRBV15 with TRBJ2-1, with 12 bases matching TRBD2. With V trimmed by 2 bases and J by 9 bases, 8 bases remained unmatched. The CDR3 has 16 residues. Germline assignment: CDR1 LNHNV and CDR2 YYDKDF (reference sequence). The CDR3: CATSRRKTSGSREQFF. The CDR3 region has the DNA TGTGCCACCAGCAGAAGAAAGACTAGCGGGAGTCGTGAGCAGTTCTTC.